The TCR beta chain described here comes from a study of a mutant IDH1 vaccine in newly diagnosed glioma. General study points: Vaccination elicited immune responses in approximately 92% of patients.

Documented time point: baseline, week 1 (first vaccination visit). Regarding treatment: pre-vaccination baseline after standard-of-care therapy. New WHO grade 3 or 4 astrocytomas that were IDH1-mutant and ATRX-lost had been found in donors. On this clone itself: Its antigen is as yet unknown.

TCRdb's copy holds only in-frame clones and misses some; the assay was immunoSEQ multiplex PCR. The sample has over 55,000 clones, around four fifths seen once. The sequence came from a woman between 18 and 30 years old with glioma. Some clones in this sample may be carry-over from other donors' samples. The starting material was peripheral blood mononuclear cells (PBMCs), obtained from a glioma patient treated with radiotherapy, temozolomide or both.

CDR3 in amino acids: CASSIPGTPNTGELFF. CDR3 bases: TGTGCCAGTAGTATACCCGGGACACCTAACACCGGGGAGCTGTTTTTT. The chain carries TRBV19 and TRBJ2-2, with TRBD1 as a possible D gene (6 bases). The CDR3 runs to 16 residues. V lost 2 bases and J lost 2, with 12 bases in between. Germline CDR1 is LNHDA and CDR2 is SQIVND (reference sequence). Full variable domain (missing parts from reference TRBV19 and TRBJ2-2): DGGITQSPKYLFRKEGQNVTLSCEQNLNHDAMYWYRQDPGQGLRLIYYSQIVNDFQKGDIAEGYSVSREKKESFPLTVTSAQKNPTAFYLCASSIPGTPNTGELFFGEGSRLTVL.